This TCR beta chain was sequenced during a study of post-analysis software for immune sequencing data. Overall study: The disease courses covered relapsing-remitting, secondary progressive and progressive-relapsing multiple sclerosis.

Findings of the study overall: Multiple sclerosis was associated with a significant reduction in normalized Chao1 diversity relative to controls. Strong co-clustering by F measure was seen for same-batch samples. TRBV5-6, TRBV5-1 and TRBV20-1 belonged to a set of about five TRBV segments that were more frequent in patients than controls.

V gave up 4 bases and J gave up 2 bases; unmatched junction bases: 6. Germline CDR1 is MNHEY and CDR2 is SVGEGT. The CDR3 is 16 residues long. The sample holds many counts of this clonotype. Its target is unknown. Prepared libraries of TCR beta cDNA carried unique molecular identifiers. TCRdb re-derived calls from the PCR reads in MiXCR, one entry per CDR3 protein. This table holds about 380,000 distinct CDR3 sequences, less than 40% found once. This receptor was obtained from a girl aged 10 to 17 with multiple sclerosis. J is TRBJ2-7 and V is TRBV6-2 or TRBV6-3; TRBD2 matches 12 bases. The material sequenced was blood. CDR3 nucleotides: TGTGCCAGCAGTTTGACTAGCGGGGGAGACCCCTACGAGCAGTACTTC. Protein product: CASSLTSGGDPYEQYF.